This passage covers 28 T cell receptor beta chains from one sample sequenced in a study of CD8+CD57+ T cells in acquired aplastic anemia. Genomic DNA, serving as template, underwent TCR beta VDJ and CDR3 profiling. TCRdb passed the reads through MiXCR, listing each CDR3 protein once. This sample has about 190,000 distinct CDR3 sequences, with around half found just once. The source material was sorted CD4+, CD8+, or CD8+CD57+ T cells (not recorded which) from PBMCs. These receptors were obtained from a human donor in good health, serving as a control.

This clonotype was found many times. This chain links TRBV11-1 with TRBJ1-6, with D maybe TRBD1 (5 bases). V was pared by 5 bases and J by 9 bases, with 20 bases between. Germline V gene lookup returns CDR1 SGHAT and CDR2 FQDESV (reference sequence). The length of the CDR3 is 16 residues. CDR3 amino acids: CASSVDTGHVFSPLHF. CDR3 DNA sequence: TGTGCCAGCAGCGTAGACACAGGACACGTCTTTTCACCCCTCCACTTT. Full variable domain (rest looked up from reference TRBV11-1 and TRBJ1-6): EAEVAQSPRYKITEKSQAVAFWCDPISGHATLYWYRQILGQGPELLVQFQDESVVDDSQLPKDRFSAERLKGVDSTLKIQPAELGDSAMYLCASSVDTGHVFSPLHFGNGTRLTVT.

The chain carries TRBV7-8 and TRBJ2-1; D gene unclear. Looked up from germline, CDR1 is SGHVS and CDR2 is FQNEAQ. Trimming took 5 bases from V and 4 from J, leaving 9 bases between them. CDR3 size: 13 residues. CDR3 nucleotide sequence: TGTGCCAGCAGCCCGGATCTATACAATGAGCAGTTCTTC. Protein product: CASSPDLYNEQFF.

The chain has TRBV18 and TRBJ1-1; no definite D call. The germline V gene has CDR1 KGHSH and CDR2 LQKENI. V dropped 1 base and J dropped 2 bases, with 5 bases sitting between them. The CDR3 sequence is 13 residues long. The CDR3: CASSPQTNTEAFF. CDR3 DNA: TGTGCCAGCTCACCACAAACAAACACTGAAGCTTTCTTT.

The sample holds many counts of this clonotype. This chain joins TRBV6-5 and TRBJ2-2; 8 bases match TRBD1. The CDR3 totals 16 residues. The ends lost 5 bases at V and 0 bases at J; junction bases unmatched: 5. Germline V gene lookup returns CDR1 MNHEY and CDR2 SVGAGI. For the CDR3, the DNA is TGTGCCAGCAGTACCCAGGGGGCGCCGAACACCGGGGAGCTGTTTTTT. It codes for CASSTQGAPNTGELFF.

The V call is TRBV4-2, the J call TRBJ1-1, with TRBD1 identical over 9 bases. CDR1 and CDR2 from the germline V gene are LGHNA and YNFKEQ. This CDR3 spans 16 amino acids. The ends lost 0 bases at V and 1 base at J; junction bases unmatched: 3. The CDR3 sequence is CASSQDQGQGNTEAFF. For the CDR3, the DNA is TGTGCCAGCAGCCAAGATCAGGGACAGGGGAACACTGAAGCTTTCTTT.

This sequence joins TRBV2 and TRBJ2-7; TRBD2 matches 11 bases. CDR1 is SNHLY and CDR2 is FYNNEI in the germline V gene. The CDR3 is made up of 11 amino acids. CDR3 sequence reads: CVVAGGSEQYF. CDR3 DNA sequence: TGTGTAGTAGCGGGGGGGAGCGAGCAGTACTTC.

The chain joins TRBV24-1 to TRBJ2-2; TRBD1 matches at 10 bases. V lost 12 bases to trimming and J lost 3 bases; unmatched junction nucleotides: 3. Germline CDR1 and CDR2: KGHDR and SFDVKD. The CDR3 has 13 residues. The CDR3 loop reads CASGTGDTGELFF. DNA of the CDR3: TGTGCCTCCGGGACAGGGGACACCGGGGAGCTGTTTTTT.

The chain combines TRBV9 with TRBJ2-1; 8 bases map to TRBD1. The germline V gene encodes CDR1 SGDLS and CDR2 YYNGEE. V was clipped by 0 bases and J by 7 bases; unmatched bases: 6. The CDR3 has 15 residues. CDR3 amino acids: CASSVDDRGYNEQFF. The CDR3 nucleotides are TGTGCCAGCAGCGTAGATGACAGGGGTTATAATGAGCAGTTCTTC.

The chain combines TRBV18 with TRBJ2-3; D is perhaps TRBD2 (6 bases). The germline gives CDR1 KGHSH, CDR2 LQKENI. The CDR3 sequence is 14 residues long. V lost 3 bases, J lost 3 bases, and 10 bases lay in between. The DNA for the CDR3 is TGTGCCAGCTCACCGGAGGGAAATACAGATACGCAGTATTTT. The encoded protein is CASSPEGNTDTQYF.

The J gene is TRBJ2-3, the V gene TRBV7-6; 7 nucleotides align to TRBD1. V trimming: 5 bases; J trimming: 11 bases; junction bases outside the gene matches: 13. Germline CDR1 SGHVS, CDR2 FNYEAQ. CDR3 length: 14 amino acids. The CDR3 reads CASSLGQTCNEQYF. Here the CDR3 DNA reads TGTGCCAGCAGCCTGGGACAGACCTGCAATGAGCAGTATTTT.

In regard to this clonotype: Likely a read error: the CDR3 ends without its conserved phenylalanine or tryptophan. The DNA is left out, because the CDR3 cannot be placed on it with certainty; the CDR3 is given as TCRdb lists it. The chain combines TRBV20-1 with TRBJ2-6; TRBD2 was called by the table and not checked on the DNA. The germline V gene encodes CDR1 DFQATT and CDR2 SNEGSKA (reference sequence). The CDR3 region is 10 residues in length, termini included. This chain's CDR3 is CSDPGLAGGG.

For this clonotype: This CDR3 is missing its conserved last phenylalanine or tryptophan, likely due to a read error. The chain joins TRBV7-9 to TRBJ1-1, with D unresolved. Looked up from germline, CDR1 is SEHNR and CDR2 is FQNEAQ (reference sequence). The CDR3 runs 12 residues. Trimming cost V 5 bases and J 7 bases, with 11 bases left between them. CDR3 sequence reads: CASSLCGDEAFC. The CDR3 DNA follows: TGTGCCAGCAGCCTATGCGGGGATGAAGCTTTCTGT.

This clonotype was recorded at least ten times. The chain recombines TRBV6-2 or TRBV6-3 with TRBJ1-6; the D is unclear. CDR3 length: 13 amino acids. Germline values: CDR1 MNHEY, CDR2 SVGEGT. V lost 4 bases and J 7 bases, leaving 8 bases between the germline ends. CDR3 in DNA: TGTGCCAGCAGTTGGACGGTAAATTCACCCCTCCACTTT. It specifies CASSWTVNSPLHF.

This clonotype was seen only a few times. V and J are TRBV25-1 and TRBJ2-7, with unresolved D. CDR3 length: 15 amino acids. Trimming left V 6 bases short and J 6 bases short, with 21 bases between. Per germline, CDR1 MGHDK and CDR2 SYGVNS. CDR3 protein: CASSPQDPTSPEQYF. In DNA, the CDR3 is TGTGCCAGCAGCCCCCAGGATCCGACATCCCCCGAGCAGTACTTC.

This clonotype was seen a handful of times. The junction differs from germline at one of its ends, possibly a read error. The chain links TRBV7-7 to TRBJ2-7; D uncertain. Germline values: CDR1 SSHAT, CDR2 FNYEAQ (reference sequence). This CDR3 contains 14 residues. The CDR3 sequence: CASSPSVSAYEQYF. The CDR3 DNA is TGTGCTAGCAGCCCGAGTGTTTCGGCCTACGAGCAGTACTTC.

The CDR3, as DNA: TGTGCCATCAGTGCGCCCTCGTGGGGGGCGGGTGGCTACACCTTC. Translated: CAISAPSWGAGGYTF. The chain combines TRBV10-3 with TRBJ1-2, with D tentatively TRBD1 (6 bases). The V end lost 4 bases, the J end lost 7 bases, and 19 bases lay between the germline ends. Germline CDR1 ENHRY, CDR2 SYGVKD. The CDR3 contains 15 residues.

The table lists this clonotype with many counts. The rearrangement uses TRBV20-1 and TRBJ2-1, with a weak D call TRBD2 (6 bases). This CDR3 contains 12 residues. From germline, CDR1 is DFQATT and CDR2 SNEGSKA (reference sequence). With 4 bases removed from V and 14 bases from J, the gap between germline ends came to 18 bases. CDR3 sequence reads: CSATTLAWGEFF. The CDR3 DNA follows: TGCAGTGCTACCACACTAGCCTGGGGGGAGTTCTTC.

The chain carries TRBV7-2 and TRBJ2-2; tentatively, D is TRBD1 or TRBD2 (5 bases each). The length of the CDR3 is 16 residues. Germline values: CDR1 SGHTA, CDR2 FQGNSA. The V end was cut by 5 bases, the J end by 0 bases, with 13 bases between. CDR3 loop: CASSPPSGPNTGELFF. The CDR3 coding sequence is TGTGCCAGCAGCCCCCCGTCGGGACCGAACACCGGGGAGCTGTTTTTT.

The sample holds a few counts of this clonotype. This chain uses TRBV19 with TRBJ2-1; 9 bases line up with TRBD1. This CDR3 is built from 13 residues. V dropped 5 bases and J dropped 6; count of bases not matched to a gene: 2. Looked up from germline, CDR1 is LNHDA and CDR2 is SQIVND (reference sequence). CDR3 bases: TGTGCCAGTAGTTTGACAGGGGGCAATGAGCAGTTCTTC. The encoded protein is CASSLTGGNEQFF.

The J gene is TRBJ2-1, the V gene TRBV14; the D gene could be TRBD1 or TRBD2 (6 bases each). The CDR3 length is 15 residues. The V end lost 3 bases, the J end lost 7 bases, and 16 bases lay between the germline ends. CDR1 SGHDN and CDR2 FVKESK come from the germline V gene. The CDR3 nucleotides are TGTGCCAGCAGCCATACCTATCAAGGGGGGAATGAGCAGTTCTTC. Amino acid sequence: CASSHTYQGGNEQFF.

This sequence joins TRBV9 and TRBJ1-2; no definite D call. This CDR3 spans 13 amino acids. Germline V lookup: CDR1 SGDLS, CDR2 YYNGEE. V lost 2 bases and J 8 bases, leaving 13 bases between the germline ends. This CDR3 is CASSVRSGEGYTF. The CDR3 DNA sequence: TGTGCCAGCAGCGTCCGGTCCGGGGAGGGCTACACCTTC.

Many counts were recorded for this clonotype. The rearrangement links TRBV6-2 or TRBV6-3 to TRBJ2-5; 10 bases align to TRBD1. The trim removed 7 bases at V and 4 bases at J, leaving 6 bases unmatched. This CDR3 is 14 amino acids long. Germline CDR1 is MNHEY and CDR2 is SVGEGT. The CDR3 spells CASNPGQGRETQYF. The CDR3 DNA sequence: TGTGCCAGCAATCCGGGACAGGGGAGAGAGACCCAGTACTTC.

There are many counts of this clonotype. V and J are TRBV28 and TRBJ1-6; a weak D match, TRBD1 (5 bases). Deletions cut 6 bases from V and 7 bases from J, with 13 bases between. This CDR3 has 14 amino acids. Germline V lookup: CDR1 MDHEN, CDR2 SYDVKM. CDR3 sequence: CASRGTVLNSPLHF. DNA of the CDR3: TGTGCCAGCAGAGGGACGGTGCTGAATTCACCCCTCCACTTT. Drawing the rest from reference TRBV28 and TRBJ1-6, the complete variable domain is DVKVTQSSRYLVKRTGEKVFLECVQDMDHENMFWYRQDPGLGLRLIYFSYDVKMKEKGDIPEGYSVSREKKERFSLILESASTNQTSMYLCASRGTVLNSPLHFGNGTRLTVT.

The CDR3 here is CASTRGWRGDQPQHF. CDR3 DNA sequence: TGTGCCAGTACTCGGGGGTGGCGGGGTGATCAGCCCCAGCATTTT. V and J are TRBV19 and TRBJ1-5, with D possibly being TRBD1 (5 bases). From germline, CDR1 is LNHDA and CDR2 SQIVND (reference sequence). V lost 7 bases to trimming and J lost 5 bases, with 18 bases between them. The CDR3 consists of 15 residues.

This clonotype was counted many times. The chain recombines TRBV20-1 with TRBJ2-7, with TRBD1 matching 9 bases. Per germline, CDR1 DFQATT and CDR2 SNEGSKA (reference sequence). The CDR3 is 15 amino acids. J gave up 1 base and V 3 bases, and 7 bases lay outside the gene matches. The CDR3 sequence is CSASKGQGGSYEQYF. The CDR3, as DNA: TGCAGTGCTAGTAAGGGACAGGGAGGTTCCTACGAGCAGTACTTC.

This clonotype was counted at least ten times. V is TRBV7-3 and J is TRBJ2-7; D is perhaps TRBD2 (5 bases). With 5 bases removed from V and 1 base from J, the gap between germline ends came to 12 bases. The CDR3 runs 14 residues. Germline loops: CDR1 SGHTA, CDR2 FQGTGA. The CDR3 DNA reads TGTGCCAGCAGCCTAGCCACCGGATCCTACGAGCAGTACTTC. Translation: CASSLATGSYEQYF.

This clonotype was seen many times. The V and J genes are TRBV6-6 and TRBJ2-1; 7 bases are shared with TRBD1. The CDR3 spans 15 residues. V trimming: 10 bases; J trimming: 4 bases; junction bases outside the gene matches: 13. CDR1 MNHNY and CDR2 SVGAGI come from the germline V gene (reference sequence). CDR3 in amino acids: CATIPPGQQYNEQFF. CDR3 DNA sequence: TGTGCCACCATACCGCCGGGACAGCAGTACAATGAGCAGTTCTTC.

J is TRBJ1-1 and V is TRBV29-1; 10 bases agree with TRBD1. Germline V gives CDR1 SQVTM, CDR2 ANQGSEA. Trimming at V came to 6 bases and at J to 11 bases, leaving 9 bases not matched to a gene. This CDR3 is 12 amino acids long. The CDR3 coding sequence is TGCAGCGTCGGATCAGGGACAGGGGATGCTTTCTTT. It specifies CSVGSGTGDAFF.